This T cell receptor (beta chain) was sequenced during a study of response to subunit inactivated influenza vaccine (dated by TCRdb to 2016 to 2019). With regard to the full study: Deep quantitative T cell receptor repertoire profiling was used in the study to track responses to a trivalent subunit inactivated influenza vaccine. Results and caveats for the whole study, not just this receptor: The authors suggested that each seasonal influenza vaccination may recruit only a limited number of new T cells.

Receptor libraries were prepared by RT-PCR. TCRdb names Illumina HiSeq 2500 as the instrument used. TCRdb's own reprocessing of the public reads used fastp at Q25 and MiXCR and kept productive beta chains. Every distinct CDR3 protein forms one entry, paired with its most common genes and DNA. Across this sample there are about 540,000 distinct CDR3 sequences, with under 25% seen only once. Together, the top ten hold 2.5% to 3.5% of the sample. This clonotype has just a few counts. Its antigen is unknown. The sample holds no much larger clone one base away, and base qualities are not on file. In addition, the sample was reused for a study of T cells expressing NK-cell markers. Looking at the second paper: The TCR beta cDNA libraries were made using 5'RACE template switching, a step that added both a universal primer site and unique molecular identifiers. In sorted CD3+CD56+NKG2C+, CD3+CD56+NKG2C- and CD3+CD56-NKG2C+ T-cell subsets from 7 or 8 donors, TCR beta-chain repertoires were profiled. Among the eight sequenced donors, seven were HCMV-seropositive and one was HCMV-seronegative. To restrict sorting to alphabetaTCR-expressing T cells, an anti-gammadeltaTCR antibody was added in several experiments. In six or seven donors, the dominant CD3+CD56+NKG2C+ clonotypes ranked among the top 10 CD8+ clonotypes, making up 1.0-7.0% of CD8+ T cells. Those dominant clonotypes were again the most abundant among CD3+CD56-NKG2C+ cells in a few donors, at about 28.3-60.1%. Whether the expanded NKG2C-expressing T cell clones were specific for HCMV antigens was left unclear. The eight sequenced donors were randomly selected healthy volunteers, three men and five women. To determine HCMV serostatus, a commercial ELISA kit was used to detect HCMV-specific IgG in serum. Ficoll density gradient centrifugation was used to isolate peripheral blood mononuclear cells from blood. Magnetic immunoseparation with Miltenyi isolation kits was used to isolate CD4+ and CD8+ T cells from PBMC. cDNA synthesis was primed from the TCR beta constant segment, followed by two successive PCR amplification steps. Illumina HiSeq 2000/2500, MiSeq or NextSeq was used to sequence libraries as 2 x 150 bp reads. Reads were demultiplexed and grouped by UMI with MIGEC, and clonotypes were assembled and quantified with MiTCR. Only TCR cDNA sequences supported by at least two reads were kept to exclude erroneous sequences. Downstream repertoire analysis used the tcR package, and clonotypes were matched across fractions by CDR3 nucleotide sequence plus V segment. Antigen specificity was annotated against VDJdb with VDJmatch, allowing one amino acid substitution in CDR3.

Sample: CD4+ T cells sorted from PBMCs, taken 11 to 12 days after vaccination. The TCR originated in a man aged 45-65 years who received an inactivated influenza vaccine. Donor details come from another sample of the same person, matched by shared clones.

The CDR3 protein: CASSSMAGGEQFF. Read as DNA, the sequence is TGTGCCAGTAGTAGTATGGCGGGAGGTGAGCAGTTCTTC. The chain is assembled from TRBV27 and TRBJ2-1, with 8 bases in between that match TRBD2. The CDR3 spans 13 residues, from the cysteine through the phenylalanine. Of all the DNA, just the CDR3 is kept, 39 bases in frame from base 1. V is cut back by 9 bases and J by 9 bases, with 10 bases in the junction unmatched. The germline V gene (reference sequence) supplies CDR1 MNHEY and CDR2 SMNVEV.